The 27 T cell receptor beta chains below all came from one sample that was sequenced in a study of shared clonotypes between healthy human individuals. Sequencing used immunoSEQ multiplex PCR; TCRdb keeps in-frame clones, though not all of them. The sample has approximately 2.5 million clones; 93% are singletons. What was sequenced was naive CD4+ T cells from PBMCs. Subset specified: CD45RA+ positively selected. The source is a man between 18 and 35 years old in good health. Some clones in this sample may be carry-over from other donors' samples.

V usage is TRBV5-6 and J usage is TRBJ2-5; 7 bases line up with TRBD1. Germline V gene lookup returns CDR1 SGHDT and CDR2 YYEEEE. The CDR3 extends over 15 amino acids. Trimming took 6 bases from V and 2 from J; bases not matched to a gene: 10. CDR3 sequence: CASTRQGDPQETQYF. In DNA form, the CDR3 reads TGTGCCAGCACCAGGCAGGGGGATCCACAAGAGACCCAGTACTTC.

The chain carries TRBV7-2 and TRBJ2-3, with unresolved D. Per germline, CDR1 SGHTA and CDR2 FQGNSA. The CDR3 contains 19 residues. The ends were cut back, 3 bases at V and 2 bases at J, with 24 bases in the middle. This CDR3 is CASSLIPGRATTNTDTQYF. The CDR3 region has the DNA TGTGCCAGCAGCTTGATCCCAGGAAGGGCCACAACAAACACAGATACGCAGTATTTT.

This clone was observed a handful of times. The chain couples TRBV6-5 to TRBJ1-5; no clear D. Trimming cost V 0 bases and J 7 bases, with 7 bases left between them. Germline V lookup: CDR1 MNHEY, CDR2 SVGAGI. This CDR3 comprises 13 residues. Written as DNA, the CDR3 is TGTGCCAGCAGTTACTCGAAGAGGCAGCCCCAGCATTTT. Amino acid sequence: CASSYSKRQPQHF.

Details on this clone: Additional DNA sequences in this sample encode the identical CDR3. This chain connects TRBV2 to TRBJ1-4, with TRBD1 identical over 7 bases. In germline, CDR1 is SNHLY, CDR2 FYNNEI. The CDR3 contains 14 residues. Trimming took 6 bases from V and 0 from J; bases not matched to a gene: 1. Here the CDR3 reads CASRGTATNEKLFF. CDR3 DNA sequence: TGTGCCAGCAGGGGGACAGCAACTAATGAAAAACTGTTTTTT.

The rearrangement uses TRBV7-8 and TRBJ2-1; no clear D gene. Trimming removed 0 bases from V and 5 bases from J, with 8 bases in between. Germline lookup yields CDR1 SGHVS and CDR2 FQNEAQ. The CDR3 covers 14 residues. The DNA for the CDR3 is TGTGCCAGCAGCTTAGCCCATATGGACAATGAGCAGTTCTTC. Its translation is CASSLAHMDNEQFF.

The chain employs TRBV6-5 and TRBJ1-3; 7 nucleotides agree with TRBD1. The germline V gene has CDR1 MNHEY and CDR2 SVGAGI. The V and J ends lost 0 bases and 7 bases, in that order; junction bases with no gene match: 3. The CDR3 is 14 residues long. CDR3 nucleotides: TGTGCCAGCAGTTACTCGAAAGGGGGCAACACCATATATTTT. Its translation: CASSYSKGGNTIYF.

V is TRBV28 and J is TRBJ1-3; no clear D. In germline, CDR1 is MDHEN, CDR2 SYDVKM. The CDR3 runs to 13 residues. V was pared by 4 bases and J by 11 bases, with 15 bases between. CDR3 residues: CASSSPGVVAIYF. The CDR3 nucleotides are TGTGCCAGCAGTTCCCCTGGTGTGGTGGCCATATATTTT.

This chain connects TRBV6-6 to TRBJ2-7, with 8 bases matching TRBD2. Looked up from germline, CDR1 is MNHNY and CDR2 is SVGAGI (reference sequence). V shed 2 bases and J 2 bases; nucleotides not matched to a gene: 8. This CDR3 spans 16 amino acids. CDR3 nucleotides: TGTGCCAGCAGTTACGGTTCAACTAGCGGCACCTACGAGCAGTACTTC. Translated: CASSYGSTSGTYEQYF.

The chain's CDR3 is CSAVVQGMQPQHF. For the CDR3, the DNA is TGCAGCGCCGTGGTCCAGGGGATGCAGCCCCAGCATTTT. The chain is built from TRBV29-1 and TRBJ1-5; perhaps TRBD1 as D (6 bases). This CDR3 spans 13 amino acids. Germline CDR1 and CDR2: SQVTM and ANQGSEA. Trimming left V 7 bases short and J 7 bases short, with 17 bases between.

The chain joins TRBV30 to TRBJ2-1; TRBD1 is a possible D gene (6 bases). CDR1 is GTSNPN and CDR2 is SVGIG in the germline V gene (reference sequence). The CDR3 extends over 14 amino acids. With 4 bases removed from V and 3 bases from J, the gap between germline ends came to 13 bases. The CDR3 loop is CAWTRGQVYNEQFF. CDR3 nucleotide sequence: TGTGCCTGGACGAGGGGACAAGTCTACAATGAGCAGTTCTTC.

CDR3 loop: CASSFGFGGRAYSYEQYF. Written as DNA, the CDR3 is TGTGCCAGCAGCTTCGGGTTCGGGGGGCGGGCCTACTCCTACGAGCAGTACTTC. This chain joins TRBV5-6 and TRBJ2-7; TRBD2 might be the D (7 bases). CDR3 size: 18 residues. Germline CDR1 is SGHDT and CDR2 is YYEEEE. The V end lost 2 bases, the J end lost 0 bases, and 21 bases lay between the germline ends.

CDR3 amino acids: CASSLARGGGLTEAFF. The CDR3 DNA is TGTGCCAGCAGCTTAGCGCGAGGAGGGGGACTCACTGAAGCTTTCTTT. The chain employs TRBV7-9 and TRBJ1-1; tentative D call: TRBD1 (6 bases). Germline CDR1 SEHNR, CDR2 FQNEAQ (reference sequence). The CDR3 is 16 amino acids. V was shortened by 0 bases and J by 4 bases, with 15 bases between the two germline ends. Variable domain in full (rest from reference TRBV7-9 and TRBJ1-1): DTGVSQNPRHKITKRGQNVTFRCDPISEHNRLYWYRQTLGQGPEFLTYFQNEAQLEKSRLLSDRFSAERPKGSFSTLEIQRTEQGDSAMYLCASSLARGGGLTEAFFGQGTRLTVV.

CDR3 amino acids: CAISESRNEQFF. The DNA of the CDR3 is TGTGCCATCAGTGAGTCAAGGAATGAGCAGTTCTTC. The chain is built from TRBV10-3 and TRBJ2-1; no clear D gene. The germline V gene encodes CDR1 ENHRY and CDR2 SYGVKD. The CDR3 extends over 12 amino acids. The V end was cut by 0 bases, the J end by 7 bases, with 4 bases between.

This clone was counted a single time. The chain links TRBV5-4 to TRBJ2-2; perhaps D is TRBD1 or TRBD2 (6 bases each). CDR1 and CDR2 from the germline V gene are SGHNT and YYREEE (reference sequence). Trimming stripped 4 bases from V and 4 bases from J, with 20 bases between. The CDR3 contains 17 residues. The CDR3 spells CASSVRYSGGGTGELFF. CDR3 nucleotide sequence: TGTGCCAGCAGCGTCCGTTACTCCGGGGGCGGCACCGGGGAGCTGTTTTTT.

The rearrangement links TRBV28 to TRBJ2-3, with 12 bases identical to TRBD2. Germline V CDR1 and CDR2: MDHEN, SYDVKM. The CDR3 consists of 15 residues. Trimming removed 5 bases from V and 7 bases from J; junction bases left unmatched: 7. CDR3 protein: CASSVPSGRAYTQYF. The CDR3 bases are TGTGCCAGCAGTGTCCCTAGCGGGAGGGCCTATACGCAGTATTTT.

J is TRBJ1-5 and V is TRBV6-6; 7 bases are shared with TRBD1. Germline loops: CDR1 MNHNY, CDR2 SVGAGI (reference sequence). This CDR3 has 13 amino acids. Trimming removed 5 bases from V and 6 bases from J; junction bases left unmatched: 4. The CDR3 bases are TGTGCCAGCAGTGACAGGGCAGGTCAGCCCCAGCATTTT. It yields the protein CASSDRAGQPQHF.

The CDR3 here is CASSLEVGRGMNTEAFF. CDR3 in DNA: TGTGCCAGCAGCTTAGAGGTGGGCAGGGGGATGAACACTGAAGCTTTCTTT. This chain uses TRBV7-9 with TRBJ1-1; 7 bases line up with TRBD1. CDR3 size: 17 residues. Germline trimming cut 1 base from V and 0 bases from J; bases unmatched to any gene: 8. CDR1 and CDR2 from the germline V gene are SEHNR and FQNEAQ (reference sequence).

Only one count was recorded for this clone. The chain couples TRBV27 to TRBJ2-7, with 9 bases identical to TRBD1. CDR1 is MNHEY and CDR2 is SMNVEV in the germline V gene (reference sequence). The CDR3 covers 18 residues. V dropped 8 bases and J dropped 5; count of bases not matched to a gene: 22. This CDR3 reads CASGWGQGQGKYNDEQYF. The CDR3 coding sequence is TGTGCCAGCGGATGGGGCCAAGGACAGGGGAAGTATAATGACGAGCAGTACTTC.

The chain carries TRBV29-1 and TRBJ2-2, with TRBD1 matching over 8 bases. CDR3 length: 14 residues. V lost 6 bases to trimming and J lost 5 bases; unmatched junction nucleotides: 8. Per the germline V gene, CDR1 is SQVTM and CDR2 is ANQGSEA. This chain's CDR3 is CSVADRGPTGELFF. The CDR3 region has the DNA TGCAGCGTGGCAGACAGGGGACCGACCGGGGAGCTGTTTTTT.

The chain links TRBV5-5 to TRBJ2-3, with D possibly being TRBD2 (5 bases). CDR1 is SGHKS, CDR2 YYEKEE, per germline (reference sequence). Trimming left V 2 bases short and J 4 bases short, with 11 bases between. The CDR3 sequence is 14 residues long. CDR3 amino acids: CASSLLLGADTQYF. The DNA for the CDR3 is TGTGCCAGCAGCTTACTTCTGGGAGCAGATACGCAGTATTTT. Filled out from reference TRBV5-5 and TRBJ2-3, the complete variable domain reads DAGVTQSPTHLIKTRGQQVTLRCSPISGHKSVSWYQQVLGQGPQFIFQYYEKEERGRGNFPDRFSARQFPNYSSELNVNALLLGDSALYLCASSLLLGADTQYFGPGTRLTVL.

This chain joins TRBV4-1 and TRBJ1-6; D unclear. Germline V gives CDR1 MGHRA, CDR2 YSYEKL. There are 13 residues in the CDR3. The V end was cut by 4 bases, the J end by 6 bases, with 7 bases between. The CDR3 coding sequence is TGCGCCAGCAGCCGAGAAGGTAATTCACCCCTCCACTTT. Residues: CASSREGNSPLHF.

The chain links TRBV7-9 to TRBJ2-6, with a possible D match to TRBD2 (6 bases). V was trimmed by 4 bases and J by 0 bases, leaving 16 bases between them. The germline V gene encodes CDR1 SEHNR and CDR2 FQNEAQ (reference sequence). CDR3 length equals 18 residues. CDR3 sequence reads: CASSWYRGSNSGANVLTF. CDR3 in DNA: TGTGCCAGCAGCTGGTACCGGGGGTCTAACTCTGGGGCCAACGTCCTGACTTTC.

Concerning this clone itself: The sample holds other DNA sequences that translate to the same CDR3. CDR3 loop: CASSQDRGFADTQYF. CDR3 bases: TGCGCCAGCAGCCAAGACAGGGGTTTCGCAGATACGCAGTATTTT. The gene calls are TRBV4-3 and TRBJ2-3; a weak D match, TRBD1 (6 bases). Per germline, CDR1 LGHNA and CDR2 YSLEER. V was clipped by 0 bases and J by 4 bases, with 11 bases between them. The CDR3 contains 15 residues.

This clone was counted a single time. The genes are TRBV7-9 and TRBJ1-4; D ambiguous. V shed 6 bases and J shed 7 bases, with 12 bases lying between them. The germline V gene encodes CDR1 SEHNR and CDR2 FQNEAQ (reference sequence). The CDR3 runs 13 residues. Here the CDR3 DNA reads TGTGCCAGCAGTCACTCTAGAGCTGAAAAACTGTTTTTT. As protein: CASSHSRAEKLFF.

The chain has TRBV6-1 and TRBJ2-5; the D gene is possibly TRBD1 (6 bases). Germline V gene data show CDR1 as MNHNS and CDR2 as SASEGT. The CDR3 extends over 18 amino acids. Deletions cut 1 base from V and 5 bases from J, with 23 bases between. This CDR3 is CASSEGWTVGTRGETQYF. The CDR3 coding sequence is TGTGCCAGCAGTGAAGGGTGGACAGTTGGAACTAGGGGGGAGACCCAGTACTTC.

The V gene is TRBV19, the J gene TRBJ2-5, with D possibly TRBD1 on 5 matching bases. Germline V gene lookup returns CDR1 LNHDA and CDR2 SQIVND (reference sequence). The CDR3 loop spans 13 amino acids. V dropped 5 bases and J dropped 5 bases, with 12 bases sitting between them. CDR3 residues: CASSSQGAETQYF. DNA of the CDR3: TGTGCCAGTAGTTCCCAGGGCGCGGAGACCCAGTACTTC. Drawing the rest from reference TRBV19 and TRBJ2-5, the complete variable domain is DGGITQSPKYLFRKEGQNVTLSCEQNLNHDAMYWYRQDPGQGLRLIYYSQIVNDFQKGDIAEGYSVSREKKESFPLTVTSAQKNPTAFYLCASSSQGAETQYFGPGTRLLVL.

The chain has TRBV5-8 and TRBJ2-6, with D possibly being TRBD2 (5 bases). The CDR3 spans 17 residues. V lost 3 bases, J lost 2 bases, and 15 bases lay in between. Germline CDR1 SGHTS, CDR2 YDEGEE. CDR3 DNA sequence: TGTGCCAGCAGCTCGGCGTCGGGGTATCCTGGGGCCAACGTCCTGACTTTC. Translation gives CASSSASGYPGANVLTF. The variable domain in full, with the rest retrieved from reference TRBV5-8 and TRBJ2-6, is EAGVTQSPTHLIKTRGQQATLRCSPISGHTSVYWYQQALGLGLQFLLWYDEGEERNRGNFPPRFSGRQFPNYSSELNVNALELEDSALYLCASSSASGYPGANVLTFGAGSRLTVL.